This T cell receptor (beta chain) was profiled in a study of T cell repertoires in cytomegalovirus infection. Across the study: Carrying CMV and the relevant HLA type showed in public TCR beta signatures.

TCRdb recomputed calls from the reads with MiXCR, one row per CDR3 protein. The table includes about half a million distinct CDR3 sequences, more than 30% detected once. This clonotype has a handful of counts. Its target is not known. Study-wide results and limits: Cumulative public TCR beta family frequency identified CMV carriers with the relevant HLA.

CDR3 length equals 15 residues. Germline V CDR1 and CDR2: MNHEY, SVGAGI. V was clipped by 9 bases and J by 3 bases; unmatched bases: 8. The TCR comes from a human donor in good health (CMV status not recorded). Some clones in this sample may be carry-over from other donors' samples. This specimen was cultured PBMCs, taken from culture after CMV antigen stimulation. The V call is TRBV6-5, the J call TRBJ2-2, with 9 bases matching TRBD2. Written as DNA, the CDR3 is TGTGCCAGTCTCGGGACTAGCAGGCACACCGGGGAGCTGTTTTTT. As protein: CASLGTSRHTGELFF.